These 17 T cell receptor beta chains were sequenced from one sample in a study of cytomegalovirus exposure and HLA in healthy donors. PCR involved 60 Vbeta and 13 Jbeta primers. TCRdb's table, derived via immunoSEQ multiplex PCR, lists solely in-frame clones and lacks some. The table lists 60,000 to 70,000 clones, over 60% of them singletons. The sample comprised PBMCs. These receptors all come from a woman aged 50 to 65 in good health and CMV-seronegative.

The chain links TRBV5-1 to TRBJ1-1, with D perhaps matching TRBD1 (5 bases). Germline V gene lookup returns CDR1 SGHRS and CDR2 YFSETQ. The CDR3 runs to 13 residues. V gave up 5 bases and J gave up 0 bases, with 8 bases separating them. The CDR3 is CASSAGLNTEAFF. CDR3 sequence (DNA): TGCGCCAGCAGTGCAGGGTTGAACACTGAAGCTTTCTTT.

The V gene is TRBV28, the J gene TRBJ1-5; the D is unclear. V lost 7 bases to trimming and J lost 9 bases, with 16 bases between them. This CDR3 is built from 13 residues. Germline V gene sequence: CDR1 MDHEN, CDR2 SYDVKM. CDR3 sequence (DNA): TGTGCCAGCATTTCGGCGGTCGGTGGGCCCCAGCATTTT. Its protein product is CASISAVGGPQHF.

The V call is TRBV6-5, the J call TRBJ1-2, with TRBD1 as a possible D gene (5 bases). Germline-derived CDR1 and CDR2 are MNHEY and SVGAGI. The CDR3 sequence is 14 residues long. V was trimmed by 0 bases and J by 8 bases, leaving 13 bases between them. CDR3 DNA: TGTGCCAGCAGTTACTCAGGGGCGACTAGGGGCTACACCTTC. Its translation is CASSYSGATRGYTF.

The gene calls are TRBV5-1 and TRBJ1-1; possibly TRBD1 for D (5 bases). This CDR3 spans 15 amino acids. CDR1 and CDR2 from the germline V gene are SGHRS and YFSETQ. The V end lost 0 bases, the J end lost 7 bases, and 16 bases lay between the germline ends. CDR3 sequence: CASSLAGGGAGEAFF. In DNA, the CDR3 is TGCGCCAGCAGCTTGGCTGGAGGAGGGGCAGGTGAAGCTTTCTTT.

This sequence joins TRBV7-2 and TRBJ2-5; 7 bases line up with TRBD2. This CDR3 contains 12 residues. Germline V gene lookup returns CDR1 SGHTA and CDR2 FQGNSA. Trimming took 7 bases from V and 10 from J; bases not matched to a gene: 9. The DNA for the CDR3 is TGTGCCAGCACCTGGGGAGGGGAGGGCCAGTACTTC. Its translation: CASTWGGEGQYF.

Worth noting for this clone: Other DNA sequences in this sample translate to the same CDR3. The V call is TRBV30, the J call TRBJ1-3, with D unclear. V lost 0 bases, J lost 3 bases, and 6 bases lay in between. Germline CDR1 GTSNPN, CDR2 SVGIG (reference sequence). CDR3 length: 13 residues. This CDR3 is CAWSVSSGNTIYF. For the CDR3, the DNA is TGTGCCTGGAGTGTCTCCAGTGGAAACACCATATATTTT.

The chain carries TRBV5-6 and TRBJ1-4, with 10 bases matching TRBD1. The germline gives CDR1 SGHDT, CDR2 YYEEEE. Trimming took 4 bases from V and 4 from J; bases not matched to a gene: 7. CDR3 length: 16 residues. The CDR3 nucleotides are TGTGCCAGCAGCCCACTCCGGACAGGGGGTAATGAAAAACTGTTTTTT. This codes for CASSPLRTGGNEKLFF.

The chain carries TRBV5-1 and TRBJ2-6, with D maybe TRBD2 (5 bases). The length of the CDR3 is 16 residues. V lost 2 bases and J lost 0, with 9 bases in between. Germline V gene sequence: CDR1 SGHRS, CDR2 YFSETQ. The CDR3 coding sequence is TGCGCCAGCAGCTTAACGGGGAGCTCTGGGGCCAACGTCCTGACTTTC. It encodes CASSLTGSSGANVLTF.

This sequence joins TRBV18 and TRBJ1-5; D is uncertain. CDR1 is KGHSH, CDR2 LQKENI, per germline. CDR3 length: 14 residues. V dropped 4 bases and J dropped 0 bases, with 7 bases sitting between them. CDR3 residues: CASSRGVSNQPQHF. The CDR3, as DNA: TGTGCCAGCTCACGGGGAGTTAGCAATCAGCCCCAGCATTTT.

The chain carries TRBV18 and TRBJ1-5; possibly TRBD1 for D (5 bases). Germline values: CDR1 KGHSH, CDR2 LQKENI. Trimming cost V 3 bases and J 0 bases, with 12 bases left between them. The CDR3 totals 16 residues. This chain's CDR3 is CASSPGRGDSNQPQHF. DNA of the CDR3: TGTGCCAGCTCACCTGGCCGGGGGGATAGCAATCAGCCCCAGCATTTT. Drawing the rest from reference TRBV18 and TRBJ1-5, the complete variable domain is NAGVMQNPRHLVRRRGQEARLRCSPMKGHSHVYWYRQLPEEGLKFMVYLQKENIIDESGMPKERFSAEFPKEGPSILRIQQVVRGDSAAYFCASSPGRGDSNQPQHFGDGTRLSIL.

The CDR3, as DNA: TGTGCCAGCAGCTTAAGGGCTCAGGGCTACGAGCAGTACTTC. Translated: CASSLRAQGYEQYF. The chain employs TRBV7-2 and TRBJ2-7, with D perhaps matching TRBD1 (5 bases). Trimming stripped 2 bases from V and 3 bases from J, with 11 bases between. The germline V gene encodes CDR1 SGHTA and CDR2 FQGNSA. The CDR3 is 14 residues long.

The chain uses TRBV5-1 and TRBJ2-5, with 8 bases aligning to TRBD2. V lost 4 bases and J lost 5; bases outside the gene matches: 13. Germline CDR1 and CDR2: SGHRS and YFSETQ. The CDR3 runs 16 residues. The CDR3, as DNA: TGCGCCAGCAGCCGAAGTCCCGGCGGGGGGTGGGAGACCCAGTACTTC. As protein: CASSRSPGGGWETQYF.

The rearrangement links TRBV30 to TRBJ1-5; D is possibly TRBD1 (6 bases). Germline-derived CDR1 and CDR2 are GTSNPN and SVGIG (reference sequence). CDR3 length: 12 amino acids. Trimming took 4 bases from V and 6 from J, leaving 10 bases between them. The CDR3 nucleotides read TGTGCCTGGAATAGGGGGGGTCAGCCCCAGCATTTT. This codes for CAWNRGGQPQHF.

The rearrangement joins TRBV19 to TRBJ2-7, with 7 bases identical to TRBD2. Trimming removed 5 bases from V and 0 bases from J; junction bases left unmatched: 13. The CDR3 has 17 amino acids. CDR1 is LNHDA and CDR2 is SQIVND in the germline V gene (reference sequence). The chain's CDR3 is CASSARPGGGRSYEQYF. In nucleotides, the CDR3 is TGTGCCAGTAGTGCCCGCCCGGGGGGAGGGCGCTCCTACGAGCAGTACTTC.

This chain connects TRBV19 to TRBJ1-5; 7 bases fit TRBD1. The CDR3 has 14 residues. In germline, CDR1 is LNHDA, CDR2 SQIVND (reference sequence). Trimming removed 10 bases from V and 2 bases from J; junction bases left unmatched: 8. The CDR3 region has the DNA TGTGCCACCCAAGGACAGGCAGGCAATCAGCCCCAGCATTTT. Its translation: CATQGQAGNQPQHF.

The rearrangement joins TRBV5-6 to TRBJ1-4; 9 bases are a match to TRBD1. The CDR3 is made up of 17 amino acids. The germline gives CDR1 SGHDT, CDR2 YYEEEE. The V segment lost 4 bases and the J segment 6 bases; nucleotides outside the gene matches: 13. The CDR3 region is CASSGTGQGIYDEKLFF. CDR3 nucleotides: TGTGCCAGCAGCGGCACGGGACAGGGTATCTACGATGAAAAACTGTTTTTT.

Regarding this clone: In the same sample, other DNA sequences code for this CDR3. The chain recombines TRBV18 with TRBJ2-7, with 7 bases that match TRBD1. In germline, CDR1 is KGHSH, CDR2 LQKENI. Losses at the gene ends were 6 bases for V and 0 bases for J; bases not matched to a gene: 5. CDR3 length equals 14 residues. CDR3 protein: CASSRDRDSYEQYF. DNA of the CDR3: TGTGCCAGCTCTCGAGACAGGGACTCCTACGAGCAGTACTTC.